The clone carrying this T cell receptor (beta chain) showed up just a few times. Antigen: not known. The length of the CDR3 is 14 residues. V lost 9 bases, J lost 5 bases, and 12 bases stayed unmatched. This entry comes from a study of blood T cells in healthy people across ages. Study-level information: Every two T cells gave about one barcoded beta molecule via template switching. Findings and limits, study-wide: Estimates drawn from one million T cells were deemed to understate diversity.

Then a second PCR, running roughly 6 to 12 cycles, was carried out with a sample-barcoded 5' primer and a J-beta primer mix. Each cDNA molecule was tagged by a template-switch adaptor that had 12 random nucleotides. TCRdb re-called the 5' RACE reads with MiXCR, one entry per CDR3 protein. The sample has about 1,600,000 distinct CDR3 sequences; approximately 40% are singletons. Material: blood. The chain uses TRBV12-3 or TRBV12-4 and TRBJ1-2; TRBD1 aligns across 7 bases. The TCR sequence derives from a woman aged 18-29 years in good health. CDR3: CASTGVPQGYGYTF. For the CDR3, the DNA is TGTGCCAGTACAGGGGTGCCCCAGGGGTATGGCTACACCTTC.